This T cell receptor (beta chain) was observed in a study of naive and memory T cell subsets. With 1 base removed from V and 3 bases from J, the gap between germline ends came to 7 bases. Germline V CDR1 and CDR2: MNHEY, SVGEGT. The CDR3 loop spans 13 amino acids. General study points: Reportedly, tuberculin skin test sites gave far more TCRs than other biopsies. TCR transcript changes with activation or differentiation may affect this RNA method.

Stated treatment: skin biopsy from PPD injection site in Mantoux-positive individual. A UMI-containing oligonucleotide was joined by 3' ligation to the TCR cDNA template. Ligated cDNA underwent four rounds of PCR with nested alpha and beta constant region primers and SP2. For blood and skin samples, reverse transcription used TCR alpha and beta constant primers. TCRdb used MiXCR to reprocess the UMI-ligation and nested PCR reads, holding one entry per CDR3 protein. The sample includes about 30,000 distinct CDR3 sequences, 5.5% to 7.5% seen only once; the top ten take 3% to 3.5%. Concerning this clonotype itself: Its antigen is currently unknown.

The input for sequencing was skin, taken from a tuberculin skin test site. This clonotype was sampled from an adult in good health. The rearrangement joins TRBV6-2 or TRBV6-3 to TRBJ2-7, with D possibly being TRBD2 (6 bases). CDR3 sequence reads: CASSYYGGYEQYF. CDR3 DNA sequence: TGTGCCAGCAGTTACTACGGGGGCTACGAGCAGTACTTC.